This T cell receptor beta chain comes out of a study of identical twins. All donors were healthy, and all were Caucasian. This clonotype was observed a few times. V shed 7 bases, J shed 4 bases, and the junction held 13 bases outside the gene matches. This CDR3 comprises 15 residues. MiXCR, run by TCRdb on the 5' RACE reads, gives a single entry per CDR3 protein. There are 510,000 or so distinct CDR3 sequences in the sample; approximately 16% occur only once, and roughly 0.43% lies in the top ten. The data also belong to a second study, concerning yellow fever vaccine responses in identical twins.

The receptor comes from a woman under 30 in good health. V and J are TRBV12-3 or TRBV12-4 and TRBJ2-7; TRBD1 matches at 7 bases. The sample taken for sequencing was CD4+ T cells sorted from blood. As DNA, the CDR3 is TGTGCCAGCAAACCTACGGACAGGTCTCAGTACGAGCAGTACTTC. This sequence encodes CASKPTDRSQYEQYF.